This entry is about one T cell receptor (beta chain). Using immunoSEQ multiplex PCR, the repertoire was profiled, and TCRdb retains in-frame clones only, with some absent. The data contain some 220,000 clones, roughly nine tenths of them seen just once; the ten biggest clones take up 3.1%. These data belong to a study of blood T cell repertoires in COVID-19. Study-wide context: Two negative PCRs, clearance, or symptom resolution characterized the recovered Cohort 3 donors. In each case, the material was cDNA or gDNA derived from T cells, B-cell-depleted T cells, or PBMCs.

The age range of participants was about 18 to 95 years, with residence in around 22 US areas. Participants reported their clinical history, and cohort assignment relied on those reports. This CDR3 contains 15 residues. V shed 3 bases and J shed 7 bases, with 18 bases lying between them. The V gene's germline CDR1 is SGDLS and CDR2 YYNGEE. V is TRBV9 and J is TRBJ2-3; a possible D gene is TRBD2 (5 bases). Material for sequencing was PBMCs or T cells enriched from blood (not recorded which). This clonotype was sampled from a woman in her forties or fifties in a cohort exposed to, infected with or recovered from COVID-19 (not recorded which). The CDR3 spells CASSEGGPGTNTQYF. CDR3 nucleotides: TGTGCCAGCAGCGAAGGAGGCCCTGGAACTAATACGCAGTATTTT.